This TCR beta chain was found in a study of T cell repertoires in cytomegalovirus infection. The overall study: Public TCR beta signatures indicated both CMV infection and matching HLA type.

The V and J ends lost 10 bases and 6 bases, in that order; junction bases with no gene match: 12. The germline gives CDR1 SGHVS, CDR2 FQNEAQ. The CDR3 totals 16 residues. A remark on this clonotype: The antigen remains undetermined.

TCRdb used MiXCR to reprocess the reads, holding one entry per CDR3 protein. This sample carries hundreds of thousands of distinct CDR3 sequences, about 33% of them seen once, and the ten largest clones take 13%. V usage is TRBV7-8 and J usage is TRBJ2-2; 12 bases match TRBD1. The receptor comes from a human donor in good health (CMV status not recorded). Some clones in this sample may be carry-over from other donors' samples. This material consisted of cultured CD8+ T cells from PBMCs, taken from culture after CMV antigen stimulation. Written as DNA, the CDR3 is TGTGCCAACAGGACCGGGACAGGGGGCGTTTCCGGGGAGCTGTTTTTT. Amino acid sequence: CANRTGTGGVSGELFF.